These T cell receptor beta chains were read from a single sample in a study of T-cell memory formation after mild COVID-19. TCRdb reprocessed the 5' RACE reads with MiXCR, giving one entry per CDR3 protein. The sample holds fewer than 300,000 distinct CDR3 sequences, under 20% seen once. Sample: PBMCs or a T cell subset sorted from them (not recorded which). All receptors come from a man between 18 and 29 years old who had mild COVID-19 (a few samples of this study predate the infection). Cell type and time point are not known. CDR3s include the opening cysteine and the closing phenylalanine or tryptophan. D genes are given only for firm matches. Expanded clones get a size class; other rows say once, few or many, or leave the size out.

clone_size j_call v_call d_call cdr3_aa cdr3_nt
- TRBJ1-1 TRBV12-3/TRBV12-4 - CASSAHTNTEAFF TGTGCCAGCAGTGCGCATACTAACACTGAAGCTTTCTTT
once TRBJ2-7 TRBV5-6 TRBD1 CASSSTTGTGTYEQYF TGTGCCAGCAGCTCGACAACCGGGACAGGGACTTACGAGCAGTACTTC
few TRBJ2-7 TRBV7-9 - CASSYREYEQYF TGTGCCAGCAGCTACCGGGAGTACGAGCAGTACTTC
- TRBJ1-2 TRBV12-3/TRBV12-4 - CASRGLDDYGYTF TGTGCCAGCAGAGGCCTGGACGACTATGGCTACACCTTC
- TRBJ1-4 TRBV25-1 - CASNTRNEKLFF TGTGCCAGCAACACAAGGAATGAAAAACTGTTTTTT
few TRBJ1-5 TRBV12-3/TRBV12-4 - CASSIGVSNQPQHF TGTGCCAGCAGTATCGGCGTCAGCAATCAGCCCCAGCATTTT
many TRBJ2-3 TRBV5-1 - CASSLAVEDTQYF TGCGCCAGCAGCTTGGCCGTCGAAGATACGCAGTATTTT
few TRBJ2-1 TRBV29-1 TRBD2 CSVLPGLANEQFF TGCAGCGTCCTCCCGGGACTAGCCAATGAGCAGTTCTTC
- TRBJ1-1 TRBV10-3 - CAIKDFLHEAFF TGTGCCATTAAGGACTTTCTTCATGAAGCTTTCTTT
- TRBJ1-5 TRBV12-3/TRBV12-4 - CASSPPDSNQPQHF TGTGCCAGCAGTCCCCCCGATAGCAATCAGCCCCAGCATTTT
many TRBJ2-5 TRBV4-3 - CASSQVMGQETQYF TGCGCCAGCAGCCAAGTCATGGGCCAAGAGACCCAGTACTTC
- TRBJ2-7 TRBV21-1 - CASSRKYEQYF TGTGCCAGCAGCAGGAAATACGAGCAGTACTTC
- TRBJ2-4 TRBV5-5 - CASSLGNIQYF TGTGCCAGCAGCTTGGGTAACATTCAGTACTTC
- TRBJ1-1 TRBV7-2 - CASSSSPGSVIAFF TGTGCCAGCAGCTCTTCCCCAGGGTCGGTGATCGCTTTCTTT
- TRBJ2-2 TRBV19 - CASRRQSLNTGELFF TGTGCCAGTAGGCGACAGTCCTTGAACACCGGGGAGCTGTTTTTT
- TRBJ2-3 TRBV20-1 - CSAFATSTDTQYF TGCAGTGCTTTCGCTACTAGCACAGATACGCAGTATTTT
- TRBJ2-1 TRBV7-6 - CASSLAHGAEQFF TGTGCCAGCAGCTTAGCGCACGGTGCTGAGCAGTTCTTC